Listed below are T cell receptor beta chains from one sample, sequenced in a study of blood T cell repertoires in COVID-19. This table comes from immunoSEQ multiplex PCR, and its TCRdb copy is limited to in-frame clones, with some not included. The sample contains approximately 230,000 clones, approximately 80% of which appear only once. The sequenced sample consisted of peripheral blood. The receptors were gathered from a woman in her 40s with active or convalescent COVID-19. Each CDR3 is given with its conserved first and last residue. Each record gives: D gene, V gene, J gene, clone size, CDR3 DNA, CDR3 protein. D genes are given only for firm matches. A row's size may be missing; if present it is once, few, many or a size class.

D: .; V: TRBV11-2; J: TRBJ2-3; size: .; DNA: TGTGCCAGCAGCTTTGGAAGGGGCGACCGGGATACGCAGTATTTT; CDR3: CASSFGRGDRDTQYF
D: TRBD1; V: TRBV10-3; J: TRBJ1-1; size: .; DNA: TGTGCCATCAGTGGACAGGGGGCGTTGAACACTGAAGCTTTCTTT; CDR3: CAISGQGALNTEAFF
D: TRBD1; V: TRBV10-3; J: TRBJ1-3; size: .; DNA: TGTGCCATCAGCTACAGGGGAACTGGAAACACCATATATTTT; CDR3: CAISYRGTGNTIYF
D: .; V: TRBV5-1; J: TRBJ1-5; size: once; DNA: TGCGCCAGCAGCTTGGTTGCGGGACAGCCCCAGCATTTT; CDR3: CASSLVAGQPQHF
D: TRBD1; V: TRBV5-3; J: TRBJ1-5; size: .; DNA: TGTGCCAGAAGCTTCCCAGGGGGAAGACAGCCCCAGCATTTT; CDR3: CARSFPGGRQPQHF
D: TRBD2; V: TRBV15; J: TRBJ2-1; size: .; DNA: TGTGCCACCAGCAGAGATCTCGGCGGGGGGGCTCTCAATGAGCAGTTCTTC; CDR3: CATSRDLGGGALNEQFF
D: TRBD2; V: TRBV5-1; J: TRBJ2-5; size: .; DNA: TGCGCCAGCACTAGCGGGGGGAGCGAGACCCAGTACTTC; CDR3: CASTSGGSETQYF
D: .; V: TRBV7-9; J: TRBJ1-2; size: .; DNA: TGTGCCAGCAGCCCCGACTACTATGGCTACACCTTC; CDR3: CASSPDYYGYTF
D: TRBD1; V: TRBV6-5; J: TRBJ2-7; size: .; DNA: TGTGCCAGCAGTTCAACAGGGGGGAACCTACTCGAGCAGTACTTC; CDR3: CASSSTGGNLLEQYF
D: .; V: TRBV5-1; J: TRBJ1-6; size: .; DNA: TGCGCCAGCAGCAGTCGCCAGGCTAATTCACCCCTCCACTTT; CDR3: CASSSRQANSPLHF
D: .; V: TRBV11-2; J: TRBJ1-1; size: .; DNA: TGTGCCAGCAGCTTAGATCAGGCGCGGAACACTGAAGCTTTCTTT; CDR3: CASSLDQARNTEAFF
D: TRBD2; V: TRBV3-1/TRBV3-2; J: TRBJ2-5; size: .; DNA: TGTGCCAGCAGCCAATCAGGACTAGCGAAGAGGGAGACCCAGTACTTC; CDR3: CASSQSGLAKRETQYF
D: .; V: TRBV7-9; J: TRBJ1-1; size: .; DNA: TGTGCCAGCAGCACCACCACTCCGCACACTGAAGCTTTCTTT; CDR3: CASSTTTPHTEAFF
D: .; V: TRBV11-2; J: TRBJ2-1; size: .; DNA: TGTGCCAGCACCGAACGCGGGCAGAACAATGAGCAGTTCTTC; CDR3: CASTERGQNNEQFF
D: TRBD2; V: TRBV7-9; J: TRBJ2-1; size: .; DNA: TGTGCCAGCAGCTCAGTTAGCGGGAGGAATGAGCAGTTCTTC; CDR3: CASSSVSGRNEQFF
D: .; V: TRBV18; J: TRBJ1-2; size: .; DNA: TGTGCCAGCTCACCACCAGGGGAATATGGCTACACCTTC; CDR3: CASSPPGEYGYTF
D: .; V: TRBV9; J: TRBJ1-5; size: once; DNA: TGTGCCAGCAGCTCTGACGGGGTTAGCAATCAGCCCCAGCATTTT; CDR3: CASSSDGVSNQPQHF
D: TRBD1; V: TRBV11-2; J: TRBJ1-1; size: .; DNA: TGTGCCAGCAGCCAACAGGGGGCGAGGACTGAAGCTTTCTTT; CDR3: CASSQQGARTEAFF
D: .; V: TRBV4-1; J: TRBJ1-4; size: .; DNA: TGCGCCAGCAAAAGTACAGCAACTAATGAAAAACTGTTTTTT; CDR3: CASKSTATNEKLFF
D: .; V: TRBV3-1/TRBV3-2; J: TRBJ2-5; size: few; DNA: TGTGCCAGCAGCCTACGTGGAGTCGGCAGCAAAGAGACCCAGTACTTC; CDR3: CASSLRGVGSKETQYF
D: .; V: TRBV7-9; J: TRBJ2-3; size: few; DNA: TGTGCCAGCAGCCCCACCGGGACACCTCCCACAGATACGCAGTATTTT; CDR3: CASSPTGTPPTDTQYF
D: TRBD1; V: TRBV15; J: TRBJ1-1; size: .; DNA: TGTGCCACCAGCAGGGGACAGGTCATGACTGAAGCTTTCTTT; CDR3: CATSRGQVMTEAFF
D: .; V: TRBV6-5; J: TRBJ2-3; size: .; DNA: TGTGCCAGCACACCACAGGGAGCTTGGGATACGCAGTATTTT; CDR3: CASTPQGAWDTQYF
D: TRBD1; V: TRBV5-1; J: TRBJ1-2; size: .; DNA: TGCGCCAGCAGCTTGGATCAGGGGGATGGCTACACCTTC; CDR3: CASSLDQGDGYTF
D: .; V: TRBV25-1; J: TRBJ1-2; size: .; DNA: TGTGCCAGCACCCCATGGGGGGGTCACTATGGCTACACCTTC; CDR3: CASTPWGGHYGYTF
D: .; V: TRBV7-3; J: TRBJ1-1; size: .; DNA: TGTGCCAGCAGCTTGCGTCGGGACACTGAAGCTTTCTTT; CDR3: CASSLRRDTEAFF
D: .; V: TRBV14; J: TRBJ1-2; size: few; DNA: TGTGCCAGCAGCCAAGTCAGGGGCGGCTATGGCTACACCTTC; CDR3: CASSQVRGGYGYTF
D: .; V: TRBV6-2/TRBV6-3; J: TRBJ2-3; size: .; DNA: TGTGCCAGCAGCCGCCCCGGGTTTCCGGCAGATACGCAGTATTTT; CDR3: CASSRPGFPADTQYF
D: .; V: TRBV29-1; J: TRBJ1-4; size: .; DNA: TGCAGCGCGAGCTTGGGGCGGTCGGAAAGACTGTTTTTT; CDR3: CSASLGRSERLFF
D: TRBD1; V: TRBV30; J: TRBJ1-2; size: few; DNA: TGTGCCCGGACAGGGGATCACTATGGCTACACCTTC; CDR3: CARTGDHYGYTF
D: TRBD1; V: TRBV30; J: TRBJ2-3; size: .; DNA: TGTGCCTGGAGTGTTGACAGGGCCACAGATACGCAGTATTTT; CDR3: CAWSVDRATDTQYF
D: TRBD1; V: TRBV6-5; J: TRBJ1-1; size: .; DNA: TGTGCCAGCAGTACAGGGGCTTTCACTGAAGCTTTCTTT; CDR3: CASSTGAFTEAFF
D: .; V: TRBV6-5; J: TRBJ1-4; size: .; DNA: TGTGCCAGCAGCCGCGGGTCCACGAATGAAAAACTGTTTTTT; CDR3: CASSRGSTNEKLFF
D: TRBD2; V: TRBV5-1; J: TRBJ2-7; size: .; DNA: TGCGCCAGCAGCGCTAGCGGCTCCTCCTACGAGCAGTACTTC; CDR3: CASSASGSSYEQYF
D: .; V: TRBV19; J: TRBJ1-1; size: .; DNA: TGTGCCAGTAGTATAAAAGGGGGTGAAGCTTTCTTT; CDR3: CASSIKGGEAFF
D: .; V: TRBV28; J: TRBJ1-6; size: .; DNA: TGTGCCAGCAGTTCCCCCACCTTCAGCGGAGGGGATTCACCCCTCCACTTT; CDR3: CASSSPTFSGGDSPLHF
D: .; V: TRBV29-1; J: TRBJ2-5; size: .; DNA: TGCAGCGTTGAAGCGAGAACGGGGACACAAGAGACCCAGTACTTC; CDR3: CSVEARTGTQETQYF
D: TRBD1; V: TRBV19; J: TRBJ1-3; size: .; DNA: TGTGCCAGTAGCCGGGACAGGGAGCCTGGAAACACCATATATTTT; CDR3: CASSRDREPGNTIYF
D: TRBD1; V: TRBV23-1; J: TRBJ1-6; size: .; DNA: TGCGCCAGCAGTCCGACCCGGACAGGGGGCGAAAATACCTATAATTCACCCCTCCACTTT; CDR3: CASSPTRTGGENTYNSPLHF
D: TRBD1; V: TRBV12-5; J: TRBJ1-5; size: .; DNA: TGTGCTAGTGGTCCGACAGGGGGGGGAGTTTGGCCCCAGCATTTT; CDR3: CASGPTGGGVWPQHF
D: .; V: TRBV10-1; J: TRBJ2-3; size: .; DNA: TGCGCCAGCAGTCAGCGGGGCACAGATACGCAGTATTTT; CDR3: CASSQRGTDTQYF
D: .; V: TRBV30; J: TRBJ1-1; size: few; DNA: TGTGCCTGGAGTGTATTTCTGGGAGTCACTGAAGCTTTCTTT; CDR3: CAWSVFLGVTEAFF
D: .; V: TRBV27; J: TRBJ2-1; size: .; DNA: TGTGCCAGCAGTCCAATGAGCTTGAGCTCCTACAATGAGCAGTTCTTC; CDR3: CASSPMSLSSYNEQFF